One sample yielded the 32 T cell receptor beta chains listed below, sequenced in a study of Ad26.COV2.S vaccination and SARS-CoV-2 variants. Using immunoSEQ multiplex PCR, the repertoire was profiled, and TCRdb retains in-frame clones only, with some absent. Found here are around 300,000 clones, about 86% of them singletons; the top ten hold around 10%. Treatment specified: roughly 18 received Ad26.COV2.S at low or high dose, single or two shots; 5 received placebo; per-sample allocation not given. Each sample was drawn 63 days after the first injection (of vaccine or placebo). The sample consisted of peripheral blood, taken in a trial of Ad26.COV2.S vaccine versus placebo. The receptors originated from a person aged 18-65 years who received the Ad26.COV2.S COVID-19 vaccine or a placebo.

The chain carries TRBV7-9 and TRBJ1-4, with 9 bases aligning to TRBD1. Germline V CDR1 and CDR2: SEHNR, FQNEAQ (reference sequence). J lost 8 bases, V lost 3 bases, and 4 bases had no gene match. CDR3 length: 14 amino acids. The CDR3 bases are TGTGCCAGCAGCTTGACAGGGGGGCAGGAAAAACTGTTTTTT. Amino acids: CASSLTGGQEKLFF.

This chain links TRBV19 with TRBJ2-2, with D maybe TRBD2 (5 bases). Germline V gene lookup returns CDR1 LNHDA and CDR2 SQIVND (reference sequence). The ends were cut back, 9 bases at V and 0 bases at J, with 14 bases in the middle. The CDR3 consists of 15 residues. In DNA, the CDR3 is TGTGCCAGCTTAAATGGACTCGCGAACACCGGGGAGCTGTTTTTT. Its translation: CASLNGLANTGELFF.

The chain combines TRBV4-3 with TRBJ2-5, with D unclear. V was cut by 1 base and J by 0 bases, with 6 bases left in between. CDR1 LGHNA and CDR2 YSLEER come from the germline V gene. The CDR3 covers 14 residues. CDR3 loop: CASSQVAHQETQYF. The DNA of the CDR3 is TGCGCCAGCAGCCAAGTTGCGCACCAAGAGACCCAGTACTTC.

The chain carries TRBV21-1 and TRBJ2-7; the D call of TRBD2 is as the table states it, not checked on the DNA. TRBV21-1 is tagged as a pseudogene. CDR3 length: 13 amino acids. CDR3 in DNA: TGTGCCAGCAGCAAGGAGATCTCCTACGAGCAGTACTTC. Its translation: CASSKEISYEQYF.

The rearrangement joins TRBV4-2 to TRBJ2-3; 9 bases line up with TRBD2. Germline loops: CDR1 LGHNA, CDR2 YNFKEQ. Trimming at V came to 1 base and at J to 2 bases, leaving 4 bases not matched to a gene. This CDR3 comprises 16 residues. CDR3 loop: CASSQGSGSPTDTQYF. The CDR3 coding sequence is TGTGCCAGCAGCCAAGGTAGCGGGAGCCCCACAGATACGCAGTATTTT.

CDR3: CASSQDSTSGRLRQFF. CDR3 DNA: TGTGCCAGCAGCCAAGATAGTACTAGCGGGCGTCTTCGGCAGTTCTTC. The chain joins TRBV14 to TRBJ2-1; 9 nucleotides match TRBD2. The junction had 12 bases not matched to a gene; V was cut back by 0 bases and J by 12 bases. The CDR3 length is 16 residues. Germline assignment: CDR1 SGHDN and CDR2 FVKESK.

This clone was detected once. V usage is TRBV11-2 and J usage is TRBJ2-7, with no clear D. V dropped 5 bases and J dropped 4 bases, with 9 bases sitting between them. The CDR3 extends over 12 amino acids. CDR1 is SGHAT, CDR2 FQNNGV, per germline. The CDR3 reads CASSQTVYEQYF. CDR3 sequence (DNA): TGTGCCAGCAGCCAGACTGTTTACGAGCAGTACTTC.

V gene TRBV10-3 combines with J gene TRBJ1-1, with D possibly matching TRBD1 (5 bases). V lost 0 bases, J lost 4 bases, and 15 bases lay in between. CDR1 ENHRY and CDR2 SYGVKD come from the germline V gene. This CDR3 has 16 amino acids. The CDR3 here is CAISESTQGKSTEAFF. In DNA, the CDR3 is TGTGCCATCAGTGAGTCGACCCAGGGAAAGAGCACTGAAGCTTTCTTT.

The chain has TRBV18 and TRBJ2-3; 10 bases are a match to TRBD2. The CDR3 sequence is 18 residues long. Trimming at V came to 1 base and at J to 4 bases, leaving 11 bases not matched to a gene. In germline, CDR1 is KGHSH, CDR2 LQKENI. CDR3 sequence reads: CASSPLRSGRAGADTQYF. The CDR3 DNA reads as TGTGCCAGCTCACCACTTAGGAGCGGGAGGGCCGGAGCAGATACGCAGTATTTT. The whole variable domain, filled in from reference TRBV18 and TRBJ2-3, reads NAGVMQNPRHLVRRRGQEARLRCSPMKGHSHVYWYRQLPEEGLKFMVYLQKENIIDESGMPKERFSAEFPKEGPSILRIQQVVRGDSAAYFCASSPLRSGRAGADTQYFGPGTRLTVL.

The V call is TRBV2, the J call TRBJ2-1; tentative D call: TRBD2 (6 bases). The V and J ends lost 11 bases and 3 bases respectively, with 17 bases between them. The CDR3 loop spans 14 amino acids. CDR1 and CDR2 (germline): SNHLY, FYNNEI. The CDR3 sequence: CAVHPGLLYNEQFF. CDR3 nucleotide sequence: TGTGCCGTTCACCCGGGACTCCTCTACAATGAGCAGTTCTTC.

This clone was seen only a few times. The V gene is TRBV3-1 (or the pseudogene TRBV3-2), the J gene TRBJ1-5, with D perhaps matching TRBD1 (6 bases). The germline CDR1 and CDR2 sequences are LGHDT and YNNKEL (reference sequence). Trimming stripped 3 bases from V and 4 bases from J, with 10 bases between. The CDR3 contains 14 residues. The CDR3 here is CASSQDRVNQPQHF. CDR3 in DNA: TGTGCCAGCAGCCAGGACAGAGTGAATCAGCCCCAGCATTTT.

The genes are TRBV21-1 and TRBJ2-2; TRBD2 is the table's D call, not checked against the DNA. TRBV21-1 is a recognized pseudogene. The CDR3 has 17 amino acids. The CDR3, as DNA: TGTGCCAGCAAGGGGAGGGGGTTACCCCCGAACACCGGGGAGCTGTTTTTT. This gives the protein CASKGRGLPPNTGELFF.

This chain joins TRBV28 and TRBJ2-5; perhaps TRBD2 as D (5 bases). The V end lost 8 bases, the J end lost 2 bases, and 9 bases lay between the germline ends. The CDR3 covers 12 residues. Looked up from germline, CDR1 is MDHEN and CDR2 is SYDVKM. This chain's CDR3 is CASGGLQETQYF. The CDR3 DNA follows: TGTGCCAGCGGCGGGTTACAAGAGACCCAGTACTTC.

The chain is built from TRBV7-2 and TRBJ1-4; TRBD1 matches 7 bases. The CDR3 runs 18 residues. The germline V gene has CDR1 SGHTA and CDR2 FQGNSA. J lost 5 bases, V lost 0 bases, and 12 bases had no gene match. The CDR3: CASSLAAVYVRGNEKLFF. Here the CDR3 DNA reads TGTGCCAGCAGCTTAGCGGCTGTTTACGTCAGGGGGAATGAAAAACTGTTTTTT.

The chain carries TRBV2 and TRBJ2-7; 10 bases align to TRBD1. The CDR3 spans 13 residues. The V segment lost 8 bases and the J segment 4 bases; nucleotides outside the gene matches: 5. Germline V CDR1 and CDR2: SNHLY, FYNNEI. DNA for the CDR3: TGTGCCAGCCGGGACAGGGGAAGGTACGAGCAGTACTTC. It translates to CASRDRGRYEQYF.

The CDR3 loop is CASSPTRLAGGMSDTQYF. CDR3 in DNA: TGCGCCAGCAGCCCTACCCGACTAGCGGGGGGGATGTCAGATACGCAGTATTTT. V is TRBV4-3 and J is TRBJ2-3; 14 bases fit TRBD2. CDR1 and CDR2 from the germline V gene are LGHNA and YSLEER. J gave up 4 bases and V 4 bases, and 10 bases lay outside the gene matches. This CDR3 is built from 18 residues.

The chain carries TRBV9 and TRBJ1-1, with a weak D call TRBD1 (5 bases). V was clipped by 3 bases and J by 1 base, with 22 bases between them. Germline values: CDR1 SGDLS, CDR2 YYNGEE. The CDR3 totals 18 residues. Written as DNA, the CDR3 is TGTGCCAGCAGCGAGGGAGGGGTGGGGTGGACGAGGAACACTGAAGCTTTCTTT. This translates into CASSEGGVGWTRNTEAFF.

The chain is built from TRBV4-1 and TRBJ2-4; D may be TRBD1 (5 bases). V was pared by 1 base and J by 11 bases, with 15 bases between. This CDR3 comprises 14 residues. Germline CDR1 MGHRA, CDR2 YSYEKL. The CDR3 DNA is TGCGCCAGCAGCCAAGCAGGGCAGTCGAGCTTTCAGTACTTC. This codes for CASSQAGQSSFQYF.

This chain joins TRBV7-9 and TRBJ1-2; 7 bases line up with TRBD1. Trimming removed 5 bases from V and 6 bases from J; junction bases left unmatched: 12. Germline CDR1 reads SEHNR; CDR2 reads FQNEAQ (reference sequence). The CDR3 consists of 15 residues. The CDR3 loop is CASSPRQGSGNGYTF. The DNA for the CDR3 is TGTGCCAGCAGCCCAAGACAGGGTTCAGGGAATGGCTACACCTTC.

The CDR3 loop is CASSIPSGSETQYF. The CDR3 DNA is TGTGCCAGTAGTATCCCTAGCGGGTCAGAGACCCAGTACTTC. The chain joins TRBV19 to TRBJ2-5; 8 positions match TRBD2. This CDR3 is built from 14 residues. Unmatched junction bases numbered 4, after V lost 3 bases and J lost 4 bases. The germline V gene has CDR1 LNHDA and CDR2 SQIVND (reference sequence).

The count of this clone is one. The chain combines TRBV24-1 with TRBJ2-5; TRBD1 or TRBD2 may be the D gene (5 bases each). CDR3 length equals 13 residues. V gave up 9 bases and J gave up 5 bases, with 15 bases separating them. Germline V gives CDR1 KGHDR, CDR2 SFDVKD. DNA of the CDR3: TGTGCCACCGGCCCACGGGACGTTGAGACCCAGTACTTC. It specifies CATGPRDVETQYF.

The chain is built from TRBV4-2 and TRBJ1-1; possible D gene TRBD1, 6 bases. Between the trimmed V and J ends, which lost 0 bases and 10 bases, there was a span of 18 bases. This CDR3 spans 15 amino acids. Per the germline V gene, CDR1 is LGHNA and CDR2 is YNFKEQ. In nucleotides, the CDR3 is TGTGCCAGCAGCCAAGATGGGGCCGGGGGGCTCGGAGCTTTCTTT. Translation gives CASSQDGAGGLGAFF.

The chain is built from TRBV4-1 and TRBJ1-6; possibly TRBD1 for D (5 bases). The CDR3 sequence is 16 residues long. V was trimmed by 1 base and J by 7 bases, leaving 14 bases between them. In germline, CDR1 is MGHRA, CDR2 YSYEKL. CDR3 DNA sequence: TGCGCCAGCAGCCAAGCACTGACAGTAGAAAATTCACCCCTCCACTTT. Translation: CASSQALTVENSPLHF.

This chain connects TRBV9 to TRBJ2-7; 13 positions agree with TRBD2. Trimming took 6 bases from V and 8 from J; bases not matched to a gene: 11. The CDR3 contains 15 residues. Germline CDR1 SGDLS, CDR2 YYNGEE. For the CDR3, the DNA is TGTGCCAGCACGAAAGGGGAGGGACTAGCGGGGAAGCAGTACTTC. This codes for CASTKGEGLAGKQYF. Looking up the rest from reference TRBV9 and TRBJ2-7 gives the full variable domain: DSGVTQTPKHLITATGQRVTLRCSPRSGDLSVYWYQQSLDQGLQFLIQYYNGEERAKGNILERFSAQQFPDLHSELNLSSLELGDSALYFCASTKGEGLAGKQYFGPGTRLTVT.

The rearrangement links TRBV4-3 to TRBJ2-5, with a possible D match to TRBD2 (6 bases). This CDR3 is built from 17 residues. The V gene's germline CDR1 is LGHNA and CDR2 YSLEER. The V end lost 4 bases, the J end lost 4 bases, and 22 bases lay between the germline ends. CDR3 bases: TGCGCCAGCAGCCCCCGACATCGGGGGAATCCCGGAGAGACCCAGTACTTC. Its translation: CASSPRHRGNPGETQYF.

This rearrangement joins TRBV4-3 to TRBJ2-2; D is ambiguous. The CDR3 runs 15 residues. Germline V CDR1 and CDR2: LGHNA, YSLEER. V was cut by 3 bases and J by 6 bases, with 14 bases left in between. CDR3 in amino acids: CASSQQYPPSGELFF. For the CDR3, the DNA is TGCGCCAGCAGCCAGCAGTACCCTCCGTCCGGGGAGCTGTTTTTT.

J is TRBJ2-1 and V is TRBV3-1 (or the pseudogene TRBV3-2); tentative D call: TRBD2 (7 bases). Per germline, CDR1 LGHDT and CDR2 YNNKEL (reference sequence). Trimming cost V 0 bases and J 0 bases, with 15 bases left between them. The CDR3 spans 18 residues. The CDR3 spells CASSQEVRGGSSYNEQFF. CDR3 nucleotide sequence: TGTGCCAGCAGCCAAGAAGTAAGGGGGGGGAGCTCCTACAATGAGCAGTTCTTC.

Here the CDR3 DNA reads TGTGCCAGCATGCTGGGACCATCCTACGAGCAGTACTTC. Amino acids: CASMLGPSYEQYF. The V gene is TRBV12-3 or TRBV12-4, the J gene TRBJ2-7; D may match TRBD1 or TRBD2 (5 bases each). V lost 7 bases and J lost 1, with 11 bases in between. The CDR3 length is 13 residues.

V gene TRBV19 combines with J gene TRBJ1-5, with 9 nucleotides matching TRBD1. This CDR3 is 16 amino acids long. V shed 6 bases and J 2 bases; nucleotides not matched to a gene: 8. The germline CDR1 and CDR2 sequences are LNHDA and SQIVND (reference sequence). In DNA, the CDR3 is TGTGCCAGTAGCAAGGACAGGGGCCAAGGCAATCAGCCCCAGCATTTT. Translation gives CASSKDRGQGNQPQHF.

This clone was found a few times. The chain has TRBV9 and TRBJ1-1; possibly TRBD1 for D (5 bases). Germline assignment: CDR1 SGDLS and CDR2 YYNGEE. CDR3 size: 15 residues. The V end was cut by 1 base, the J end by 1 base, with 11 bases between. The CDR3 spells CASSVRSDRNTEAFF. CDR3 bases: TGTGCCAGCAGCGTAAGAAGCGACAGGAACACTGAAGCTTTCTTT.

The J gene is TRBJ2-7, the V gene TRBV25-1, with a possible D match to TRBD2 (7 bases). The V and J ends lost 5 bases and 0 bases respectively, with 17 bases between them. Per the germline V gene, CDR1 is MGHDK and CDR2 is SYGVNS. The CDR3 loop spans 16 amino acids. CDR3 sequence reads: CASSSLGGASSYEQYF. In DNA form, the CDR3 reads TGTGCCAGCAGTTCCCTAGGGGGGGCTAGCTCCTACGAGCAGTACTTC.

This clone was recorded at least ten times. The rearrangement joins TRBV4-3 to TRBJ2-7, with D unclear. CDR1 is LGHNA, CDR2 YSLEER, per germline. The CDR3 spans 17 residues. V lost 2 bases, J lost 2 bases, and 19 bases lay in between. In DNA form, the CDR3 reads TGCGCCAGCAGCCAACGCATAGGTTTCCCTCCTACCTACGAGCAGTACTTC. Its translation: CASSQRIGFPPTYEQYF.